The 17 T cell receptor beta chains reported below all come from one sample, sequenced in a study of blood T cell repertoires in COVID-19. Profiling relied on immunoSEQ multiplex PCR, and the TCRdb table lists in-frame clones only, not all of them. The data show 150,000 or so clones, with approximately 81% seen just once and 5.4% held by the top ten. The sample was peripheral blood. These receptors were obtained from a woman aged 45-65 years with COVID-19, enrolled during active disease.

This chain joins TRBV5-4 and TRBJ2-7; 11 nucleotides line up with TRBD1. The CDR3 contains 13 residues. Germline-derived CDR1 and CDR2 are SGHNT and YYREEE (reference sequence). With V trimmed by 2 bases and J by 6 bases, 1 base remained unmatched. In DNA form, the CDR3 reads TGTGCCAGCAGCTTCGGGACAGGGGGCGAGCAGTACTTC. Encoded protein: CASSFGTGGEQYF.

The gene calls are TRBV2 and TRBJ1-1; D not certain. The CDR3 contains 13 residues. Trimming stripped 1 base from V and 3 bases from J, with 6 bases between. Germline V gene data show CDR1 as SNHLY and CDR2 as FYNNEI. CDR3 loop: CASSEVRDTEAFF. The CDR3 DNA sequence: TGTGCCAGCAGTGAAGTCCGGGACACTGAAGCTTTCTTT.

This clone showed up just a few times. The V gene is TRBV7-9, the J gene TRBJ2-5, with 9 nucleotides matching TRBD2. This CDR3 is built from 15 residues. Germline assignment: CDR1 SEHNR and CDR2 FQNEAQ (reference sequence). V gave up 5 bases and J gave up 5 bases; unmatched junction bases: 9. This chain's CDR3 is CASSPGIAGAETQYF. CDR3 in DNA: TGTGCCAGCAGCCCCGGGATAGCGGGGGCGGAGACCCAGTACTTC.

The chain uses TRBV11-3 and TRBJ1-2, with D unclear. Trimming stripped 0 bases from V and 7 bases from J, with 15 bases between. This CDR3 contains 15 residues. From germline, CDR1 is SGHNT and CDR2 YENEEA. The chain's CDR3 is CASSLDRGATGGYTF. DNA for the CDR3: TGTGCCAGCAGCTTAGATCGGGGAGCGACGGGTGGCTACACCTTC.

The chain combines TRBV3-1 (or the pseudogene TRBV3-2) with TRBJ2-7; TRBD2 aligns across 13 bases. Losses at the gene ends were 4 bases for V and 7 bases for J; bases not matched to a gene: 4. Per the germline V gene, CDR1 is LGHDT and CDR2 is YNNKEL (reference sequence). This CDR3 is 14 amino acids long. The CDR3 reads CASSRGLAGEEQYF. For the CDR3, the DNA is TGTGCCAGCAGCCGTGGACTAGCGGGGGAAGAGCAGTACTTC.

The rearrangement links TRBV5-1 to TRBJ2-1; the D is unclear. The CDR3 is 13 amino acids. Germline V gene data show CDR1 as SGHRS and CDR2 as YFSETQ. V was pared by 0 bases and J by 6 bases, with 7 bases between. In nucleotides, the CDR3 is TGCGCCAGCAGCTTGGGGCAGGCCAATGAGCAGTTCTTC. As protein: CASSLGQANEQFF. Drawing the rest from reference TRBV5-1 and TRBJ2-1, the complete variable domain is KAGVTQTPRYLIKTRGQQVTLSCSPISGHRSVSWYQQTPGQGLQFLFEYFSETQRNKGNFPGRFSGRQFSNSRSEMNVSTLELGDSALYLCASSLGQANEQFFGPGTRLTVL.

The CDR3 coding sequence is TGTGCCACCAGCGGGTACAGTTCCCTAAATCCCCTCCACTTT. Translated, it gives CATSGYSSLNPLHF. The chain links TRBV15 to TRBJ1-6; D is undetermined. Germline V gene sequence: CDR1 LNHNV, CDR2 YYDKDF (reference sequence). The V end was cut by 5 bases, the J end by 13 bases, with 18 bases between. The CDR3 is made up of 14 amino acids.

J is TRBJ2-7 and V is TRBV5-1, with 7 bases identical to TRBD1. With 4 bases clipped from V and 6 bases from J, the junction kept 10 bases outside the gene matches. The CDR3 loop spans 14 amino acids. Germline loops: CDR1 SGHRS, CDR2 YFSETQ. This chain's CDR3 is CASSHTGVSGEQYF. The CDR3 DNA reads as TGCGCCAGCAGCCACACAGGGGTATCGGGCGAGCAGTACTTC. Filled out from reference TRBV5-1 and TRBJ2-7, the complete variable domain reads KAGVTQTPRYLIKTRGQQVTLSCSPISGHRSVSWYQQTPGQGLQFLFEYFSETQRNKGNFPGRFSGRQFSNSRSEMNVSTLELGDSALYLCASSHTGVSGEQYFGPGTRLTVT.

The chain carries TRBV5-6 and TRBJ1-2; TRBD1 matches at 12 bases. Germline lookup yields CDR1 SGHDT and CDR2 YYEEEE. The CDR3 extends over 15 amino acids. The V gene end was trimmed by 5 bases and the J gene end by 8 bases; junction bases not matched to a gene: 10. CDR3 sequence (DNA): TGTGCCAGCAGACCCCGGGACAGGGGGCGTGAAGGCTACACCTTC. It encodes CASRPRDRGREGYTF. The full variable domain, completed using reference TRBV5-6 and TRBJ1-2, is DAGVTQSPTHLIKTRGQQVTLRCSPKSGHDTVSWYQQALGQGPQFIFQYYEEEERQRGNFPDRFSGHQFPNYSSELNVNALLLGDSALYLCASRPRDRGREGYTFGSGTRLTVV.

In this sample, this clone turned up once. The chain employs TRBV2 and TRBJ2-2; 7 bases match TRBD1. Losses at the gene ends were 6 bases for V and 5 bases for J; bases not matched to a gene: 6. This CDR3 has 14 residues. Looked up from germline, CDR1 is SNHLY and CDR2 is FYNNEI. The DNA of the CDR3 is TGTGCCAGCAGCCCGGGACAGCCGACCGGGGAGCTGTTTTTT. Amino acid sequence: CASSPGQPTGELFF.

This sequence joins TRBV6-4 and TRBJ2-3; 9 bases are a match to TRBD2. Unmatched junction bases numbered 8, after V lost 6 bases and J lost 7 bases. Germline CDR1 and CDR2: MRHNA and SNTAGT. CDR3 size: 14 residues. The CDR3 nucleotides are TGTGCCAGCAGCCCTAGCGGGGCGGAATATACGCAGTATTTT. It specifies CASSPSGAEYTQYF.

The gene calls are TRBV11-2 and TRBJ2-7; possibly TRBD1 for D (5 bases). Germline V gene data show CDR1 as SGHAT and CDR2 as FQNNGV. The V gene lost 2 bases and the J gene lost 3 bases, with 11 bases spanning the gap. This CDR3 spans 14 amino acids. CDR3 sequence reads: CASSLKGPLYEQYF. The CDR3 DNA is TGTGCCAGCAGCTTAAAGGGGCCCCTCTACGAGCAGTACTTC.

The CDR3 DNA is TGTGCCAGCAAGTCCCCCGGAGACACTGAAGCTTTCTTT. This sequence encodes CASKSPGDTEAFF. V usage is TRBV28 and J usage is TRBJ1-1; D is unresolved. Germline CDR1 is MDHEN and CDR2 is SYDVKM. Between the trimmed V and J ends, which lost 7 bases and 3 bases, there was a span of 12 bases. The CDR3 consists of 13 residues.

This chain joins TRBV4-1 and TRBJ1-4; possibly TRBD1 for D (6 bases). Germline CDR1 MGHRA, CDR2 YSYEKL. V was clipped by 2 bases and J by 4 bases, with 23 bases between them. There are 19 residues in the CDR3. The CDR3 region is CASSQPVKQTTGHNEKLFF. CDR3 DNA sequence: TGCGCCAGCAGCCAACCCGTAAAACAAACGACAGGCCATAATGAAAAACTGTTTTTT.

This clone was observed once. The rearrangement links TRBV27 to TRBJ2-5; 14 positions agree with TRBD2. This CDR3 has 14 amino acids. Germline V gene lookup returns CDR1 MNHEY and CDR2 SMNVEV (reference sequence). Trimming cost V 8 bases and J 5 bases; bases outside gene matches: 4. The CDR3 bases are TGTGCCAGCCGACTAGCGGGGGGGCATGAGACCCAGTACTTC. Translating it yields CASRLAGGHETQYF.

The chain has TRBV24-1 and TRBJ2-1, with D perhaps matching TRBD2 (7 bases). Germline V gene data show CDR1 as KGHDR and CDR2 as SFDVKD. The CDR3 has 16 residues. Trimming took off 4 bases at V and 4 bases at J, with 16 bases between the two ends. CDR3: CATSENRRGPYNEQFF. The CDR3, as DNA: TGTGCCACCAGTGAGAATCGGCGGGGGCCGTACAATGAGCAGTTCTTC.

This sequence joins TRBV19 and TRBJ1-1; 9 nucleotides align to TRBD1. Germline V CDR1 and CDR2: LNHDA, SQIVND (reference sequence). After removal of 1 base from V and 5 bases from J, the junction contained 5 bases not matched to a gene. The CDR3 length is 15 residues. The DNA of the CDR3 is TGTGCCAGTAGTATAGCAGGGACAGGGAAAACTGAAGCTTTCTTT. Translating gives CASSIAGTGKTEAFF. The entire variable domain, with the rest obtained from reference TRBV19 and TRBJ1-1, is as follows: DGGITQSPKYLFRKEGQNVTLSCEQNLNHDAMYWYRQDPGQGLRLIYYSQIVNDFQKGDIAEGYSVSREKKESFPLTVTSAQKNPTAFYLCASSIAGTGKTEAFFGQGTRLTVV.